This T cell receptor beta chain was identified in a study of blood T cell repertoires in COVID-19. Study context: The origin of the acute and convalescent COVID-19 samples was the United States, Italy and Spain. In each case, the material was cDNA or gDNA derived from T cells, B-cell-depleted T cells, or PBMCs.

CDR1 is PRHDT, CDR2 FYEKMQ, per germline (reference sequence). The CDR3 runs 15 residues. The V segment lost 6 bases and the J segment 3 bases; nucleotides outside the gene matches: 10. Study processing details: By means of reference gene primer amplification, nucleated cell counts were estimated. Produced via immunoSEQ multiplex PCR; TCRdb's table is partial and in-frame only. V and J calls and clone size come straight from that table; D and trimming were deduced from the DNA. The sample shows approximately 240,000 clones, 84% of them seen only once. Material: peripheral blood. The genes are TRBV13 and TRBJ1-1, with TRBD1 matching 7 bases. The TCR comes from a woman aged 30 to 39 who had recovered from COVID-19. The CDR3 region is CASRPLRQGDTEAFF. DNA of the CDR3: TGTGCCAGCAGACCCTTGAGACAGGGTGACACTGAAGCTTTCTTT.